The following is a T cell receptor (beta chain) sequence with its context. This record comes from a study of T cell changes during pregnancy in multiple sclerosis. Method: immunoSEQ multiplex PCR; TCRdb's copy keeps in-frame clones and lacks some. The table records tens of thousands of clones, 90% to 95% of them present only once. The trim removed 3 bases at V and 6 bases at J, leaving 5 bases unmatched. Germline V gene data show CDR1 as MGHDK and CDR2 as SYGVNS. CDR3 length: 15 residues. The rearrangement joins TRBV25-1 to TRBJ1-4; 9 bases map to TRBD1. Sequenced material: CD4+ T cells from peripheral blood mononuclear cells, taken in the third trimester of pregnancy. The TCR was taken from a female donor in good health, enrolled as a control in a pregnancy study. CDR3 bases: TGTGCCAGCAGTGAGGTGGGACAGGGTGATGAAAAACTGTTTTTT. It encodes CASSEVGQGDEKLFF.